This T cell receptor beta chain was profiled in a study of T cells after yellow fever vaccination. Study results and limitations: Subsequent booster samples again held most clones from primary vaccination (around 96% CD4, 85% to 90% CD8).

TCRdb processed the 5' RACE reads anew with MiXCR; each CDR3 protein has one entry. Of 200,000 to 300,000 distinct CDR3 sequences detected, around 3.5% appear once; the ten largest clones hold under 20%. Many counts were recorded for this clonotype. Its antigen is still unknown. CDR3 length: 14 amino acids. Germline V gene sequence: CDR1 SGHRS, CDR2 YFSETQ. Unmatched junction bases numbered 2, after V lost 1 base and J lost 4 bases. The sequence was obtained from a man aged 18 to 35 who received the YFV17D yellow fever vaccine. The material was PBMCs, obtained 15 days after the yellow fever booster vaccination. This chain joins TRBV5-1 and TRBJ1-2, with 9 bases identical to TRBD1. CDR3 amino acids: CASSLTGGGYGYTF. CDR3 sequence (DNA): TGCGCCAGCAGCTTGACAGGGGGCGGCTATGGCTACACCTTC.